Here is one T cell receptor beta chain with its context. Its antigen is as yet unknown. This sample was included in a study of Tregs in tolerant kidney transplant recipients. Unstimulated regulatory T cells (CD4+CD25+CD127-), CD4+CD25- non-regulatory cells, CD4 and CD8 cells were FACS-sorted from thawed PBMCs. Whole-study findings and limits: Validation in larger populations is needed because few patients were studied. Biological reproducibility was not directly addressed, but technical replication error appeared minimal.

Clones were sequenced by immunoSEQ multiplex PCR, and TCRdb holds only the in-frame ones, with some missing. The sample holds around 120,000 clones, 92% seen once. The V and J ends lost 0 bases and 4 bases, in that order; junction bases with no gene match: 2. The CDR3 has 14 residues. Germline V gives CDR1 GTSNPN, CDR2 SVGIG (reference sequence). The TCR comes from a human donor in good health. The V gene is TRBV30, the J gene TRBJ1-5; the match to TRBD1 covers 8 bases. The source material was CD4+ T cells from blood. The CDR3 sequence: CAWSVQGGNQPQHF. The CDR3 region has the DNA TGTGCCTGGAGTGTACAGGGGGGGAATCAGCCCCAGCATTTT.